Presented here are 31 T cell receptor beta chains from one specimen sequenced in a study of identical twins. TCRdb fed the 5' RACE reads into MiXCR, producing one record per CDR3 protein. The sample yields around 530,000 distinct CDR3 sequences, about 15% seen once. These data also formed part of another study, on yellow fever vaccine responses in identical twins.

Input material: CD4+ T cells sorted from blood. The origin of the receptors is a woman aged 18-29 years in good health.

The sample holds a few counts of this clonotype. The V call is TRBV6-5, the J call TRBJ2-7; TRBD2 aligns across 7 bases. Germline V gene sequence: CDR1 MNHEY, CDR2 SVGAGI. V was clipped by 0 bases and J by 3 bases; unmatched bases: 11. The CDR3 extends over 17 amino acids. In DNA form, the CDR3 reads TGTGCCAGCAGTTACTCGCGCGGGAGTGGTATGTTCTACGAGCAGTACTTC. Amino acids: CASSYSRGSGMFYEQYF.

The rearrangement joins TRBV10-3 to TRBJ2-7, with D possibly being TRBD2 (5 bases). Trimming removed 3 bases at V and 7 bases at J, with 10 bases between. This CDR3 contains 12 residues. In germline, CDR1 is ENHRY, CDR2 SYGVKD. CDR3 residues: CAISDIPGEQYF. The CDR3 DNA reads as TGTGCCATCAGTGACATCCCGGGGGAGCAGTACTTC.

In its sample, this clonotype was seen a few times. CDR3 amino acids: CASSSGLLHAYEQYF. Written as DNA, the CDR3 is TGTGCCAGCAGTTCCGGACTGTTACATGCCTACGAGCAGTACTTC. This chain links TRBV27 with TRBJ2-7; possibly TRBD2 for D (5 bases). In germline, CDR1 is MNHEY, CDR2 SMNVEV (reference sequence). Between the trimmed V and J ends, which lost 4 bases and 2 bases, there was a span of 15 bases. This CDR3 region has 15 residues.

This clonotype has a handful of counts. The chain joins TRBV29-1 to TRBJ2-1, with 7 nucleotides matching TRBD1. CDR1 SQVTM and CDR2 ANQGSEA come from the germline V gene. This CDR3 is 10 amino acids long. The trim removed 4 bases at V and 13 bases at J, leaving 4 bases unmatched. CDR3 nucleotide sequence: TGCAGCGTTGGGGGACAGATACAGTTCTTC. This sequence encodes CSVGGQIQFF.

This clonotype was recorded a few times. The chain employs TRBV15 and TRBJ2-2; D possibly corresponds to TRBD2 (5 bases). The germline V gene encodes CDR1 LNHNV and CDR2 YYDKDF (reference sequence). V was clipped by 0 bases and J by 3 bases, with 8 bases between them. The CDR3 contains 15 residues. DNA of the CDR3: TGTGCCACCAGCAGAGATTTGAGGGACACCGGGGAGCTGTTTTTT. Translated, it gives CATSRDLRDTGELFF.

The rearrangement joins TRBV12-3 or TRBV12-4 to TRBJ2-1; perhaps TRBD1 as D (8 bases). The CDR3 consists of 15 residues. V lost 6 bases and J lost 4, with 16 bases in between. This chain's CDR3 is CASRTGQGLYNEQFF. The CDR3 bases are TGTGCCAGCAGGACCGGACAGGGACTATACAATGAGCAGTTCTTC.

The chain recombines TRBV18 with TRBJ2-1, with TRBD2 identical over 8 bases. The CDR3 has 16 residues. The trim removed 3 bases at V and 6 bases at J, leaving 10 bases unmatched. Germline V gene sequence: CDR1 KGHSH, CDR2 LQKENI. The CDR3 coding sequence is TGTGCCAGCTCACCCGGGGTAGCGGGACTTGCCAATGAGCAGTTCTTC. Encoded protein: CASSPGVAGLANEQFF.

The sample holds a few counts of this clonotype. The chain carries TRBV14 and TRBJ2-7, with D possibly being TRBD2 (5 bases). The CDR3 consists of 15 residues. V lost 4 bases, J lost 1 base, and 14 bases lay in between. The germline V gene has CDR1 SGHDN and CDR2 FVKESK. This CDR3 reads CASSPTRLPSYEQYF. CDR3 coding DNA: TGTGCCAGCAGCCCCACTAGACTCCCATCCTACGAGCAGTACTTC.

The chain uses TRBV5-1 and TRBJ2-2; 7 bases are shared with TRBD1. CDR1 SGHRS and CDR2 YFSETQ come from the germline V gene. V was pared by 0 bases and J by 5 bases, with 4 bases of the junction left unmatched. The CDR3 covers 15 residues. The CDR3 coding sequence is TGCGCCAGCAGCTTGGGGATACAGGGGACCGGGGAGCTGTTTTTT. It yields the protein CASSLGIQGTGELFF. Full variable domain (outside the CDR3, taken from reference TRBV5-1 and TRBJ2-2): KAGVTQTPRYLIKTRGQQVTLSCSPISGHRSVSWYQQTPGQGLQFLFEYFSETQRNKGNFPGRFSGRQFSNSRSEMNVSTLELGDSALYLCASSLGIQGTGELFFGEGSRLTVL.

This clonotype appeared a few times. The chain is built from TRBV6-2 or TRBV6-3 and TRBJ2-7, with TRBD2 matching over 8 bases. J gave up 3 bases and V 6 bases, and 19 bases lay outside the gene matches. Germline V lookup: CDR1 MNHEY, CDR2 SVGEGT. This CDR3 comprises 18 residues. The CDR3 region is CASSPRTSSGRFLYEQYF. The CDR3 DNA reads as TGTGCCAGCAGCCCGAGGACTAGCTCTGGTCGGTTCCTCTACGAGCAGTACTTC.

This clonotype was detected a few times. The chain has TRBV5-5 and TRBJ2-5; tentative D call: TRBD2 (6 bases). Germline V lookup: CDR1 SGHKS, CDR2 YYEKEE (reference sequence). V was clipped by 4 bases and J by 4 bases, with 17 bases between them. The CDR3 has 15 amino acids. The DNA for the CDR3 is TGTGCCAGCAGCCAAGCTTATATGGGGGGAGAGACCCAGTACTTC. Translating gives CASSQAYMGGETQYF.

This clonotype has a handful of counts. Here the CDR3 DNA reads TGTGCCAGCAGTTTTAGTTTTAGCACAGATACGCAGTATTTT. Protein sequence: CASSFSFSTDTQYF. The rearrangement joins TRBV2 to TRBJ2-3, with D unclear. Germline loops: CDR1 SNHLY, CDR2 FYNNEI. The V gene lost 5 bases and the J gene lost 0 bases, with 9 bases spanning the gap. CDR3 length: 14 amino acids. The full variable domain, with the rest looked up from reference TRBV2 and TRBJ2-3, is EPEVTQTPSHQVTQMGQEVILRCVPISNHLYFYWYRQILGQKVEFLVSFYNNEISEKSEIFDDQFSVERPDGSNFTLKIRSTKLEDSAMYFCASSFSFSTDTQYFGPGTRLTVL.

The CDR3 here is CASRRRLAGEETQYF. In DNA form, the CDR3 reads TGTGCCAGCAGACGCAGACTAGCGGGAGAGGAGACCCAGTACTTC. The chain combines TRBV12-3 or TRBV12-4 with TRBJ2-5; TRBD2 matches at 12 bases. After removal of 6 bases from V and 5 bases from J, the junction contained 7 bases not matched to a gene. CDR3 length: 15 residues.

This clonotype was recorded many times. The V gene is TRBV25-1, the J gene TRBJ1-1; 9 bases are a match to TRBD1. The germline CDR1 and CDR2 sequences are MGHDK and SYGVNS. The CDR3 is 15 residues long. Trimming at V came to 5 bases and at J to 1 base, leaving 5 bases not matched to a gene. The CDR3 bases are TGTGCCAGCAGTCAACAGGGGGCCGGGAACACTGAAGCTTTCTTT. Translation: CASSQQGAGNTEAFF.

At least ten counts were recorded for this clonotype. The chain recombines TRBV7-8 with TRBJ2-1; TRBD1 matches 9 bases. Germline CDR1 reads SGHVS; CDR2 reads FQNEAQ. Unmatched junction bases numbered 9, after V lost 6 bases and J lost 6 bases. The CDR3 totals 15 residues. CDR3 protein: CASSNRDRVVNEQFF. In nucleotides, the CDR3 is TGTGCCAGCAGTAACCGGGACAGGGTGGTCAATGAGCAGTTCTTC. The whole variable domain, filled in from reference TRBV7-8 and TRBJ2-1, reads GAGVSQSPRYKVAKRGQDVALRCDPISGHVSLFWYQQALGQGPEFLTYFQNEAQLDKSGLPSDRFFAERPEGSVSTLKIQRTQQEDSAVYLCASSNRDRVVNEQFFGPGTRLTVL.

In DNA form, the CDR3 reads TGTGCCAGCAGCCAAGTATTCATTCGGGGAGGCGAGCAGTTCTTC. Protein sequence: CASSQVFIRGGEQFF. The chain recombines TRBV3-1 with TRBJ2-1, with a tentative D call TRBD2 (6 bases). Per germline, CDR1 LGHDT and CDR2 YNNKEL (reference sequence). The CDR3 loop spans 15 amino acids. V was pared by 1 base and J by 10 bases, with 17 bases between.

In its sample, this clonotype was seen many times. V and J are TRBV5-1 and TRBJ2-1; D possibly corresponds to TRBD2 (5 bases). Trimming shortened V by 0 bases and J by 1 base, and 11 bases separated the two germline ends. In germline, CDR1 is SGHRS, CDR2 YFSETQ. CDR3 length: 16 residues. CDR3 residues: CASSLGRVGSYNEQFF. Here the CDR3 DNA reads TGCGCCAGCAGCTTGGGGCGGGTCGGGTCCTACAATGAGCAGTTCTTC.

This clonotype was observed a few times. The CDR3: CASNNGREPQYF. The CDR3 DNA is TGTGCCAGCAATAACGGCCGGGAACCTCAGTACTTC. The V and J genes are TRBV12-3 or TRBV12-4 and TRBJ2-7; D might be TRBD2 (5 bases). This CDR3 has 12 amino acids. The V gene lost 7 bases and the J gene lost 10 bases, with 17 bases spanning the gap.

This clonotype was observed at least ten times. The CDR3 spells CSASGTGGGNTIYF. CDR3 nucleotides: TGCAGCGCGTCGGGGACAGGCGGCGGAAACACCATATATTTT. This chain uses TRBV29-1 with TRBJ1-3; 8 bases line up with TRBD1. V was clipped by 7 bases and J by 4 bases; unmatched bases: 9. Germline V gene data show CDR1 as SQVTM and CDR2 as ANQGSEA. This CDR3 is 14 amino acids long.

This clonotype came up a few times. V gene TRBV7-9 combines with J gene TRBJ2-1, with TRBD2 matching over 7 bases. CDR1 is SEHNR, CDR2 FQNEAQ, per germline (reference sequence). The CDR3 is 15 residues long. Trimming at V came to 5 bases and at J to 7 bases, leaving 11 bases not matched to a gene. The DNA for the CDR3 is TGTGCCAGCAGCCGCCAGCGGGATTATATGAATGAGCAGTTCTTC. Translating gives CASSRQRDYMNEQFF.

This clonotype was seen a handful of times. This chain connects TRBV11-3 to TRBJ2-1; 9 bases fit TRBD2. V trimming: 5 bases; J trimming: 0 bases; junction bases outside the gene matches: 2. This CDR3 is 15 amino acids long. CDR1 SGHNT and CDR2 YENEEA come from the germline V gene. The CDR3 region is CASSVSGSSYNEQFF. The CDR3 region has the DNA TGTGCCAGCAGCGTTAGCGGGAGCTCCTACAATGAGCAGTTCTTC.

V usage is TRBV29-1 and J usage is TRBJ2-3; D is unresolved. The CDR3 runs 12 residues. The V end was cut by 6 bases, the J end by 0 bases, with 7 bases between. Germline-derived CDR1 and CDR2 are SQVTM and ANQGSEA. The CDR3 region is CSVLESTDTQYF. In DNA form, the CDR3 reads TGCAGCGTCCTCGAAAGCACAGATACGCAGTATTTT.

This clonotype was observed a few times. The chain carries TRBV10-3 and TRBJ2-5, with D maybe TRBD1 (6 bases). CDR3 length: 14 amino acids. Germline V gene lookup returns CDR1 ENHRY and CDR2 SYGVKD. V lost 3 bases and J 1 base, leaving 9 bases between the germline ends. The CDR3 nucleotides read TGTGCCATCAGTGACCGGGACACCCAAGAGACCCAGTACTTC. The encoded protein is CAISDRDTQETQYF.

Details on this clonotype: The junction and the germline gene differ at one end; a read error may be behind it. The chain recombines TRBV9 with TRBJ2-4; perhaps TRBD2 as D (5 bases). CDR1 SGDLS and CDR2 YYNGEE come from the germline V gene. The CDR3 has 14 residues. The CDR3 nucleotides read TGTGCCAGCAACACGGGTCTAGCCAAAAACATTAAGTACTTC. Translated, it gives CASNTGLAKNIKYF.

This clonotype was found a few times. The rearrangement joins TRBV20-1 to TRBJ1-2; the match to TRBD1 covers 7 bases. Germline CDR1 DFQATT, CDR2 SNEGSKA (reference sequence). The CDR3 has 13 residues. The ends lost 3 bases at V and 4 bases at J; junction bases unmatched: 5. The DNA for the CDR3 is TGCAGTGCTAGTCAGGGGGTGCTCTATGGCTACACCTTC. This encodes CSASQGVLYGYTF.

The sample holds a few counts of this clonotype. J is TRBJ1-1 and V is TRBV7-9; D gene uncertain. CDR1 and CDR2 (germline): SEHNR, FQNEAQ (reference sequence). This CDR3 is built from 14 residues. Between the trimmed V and J ends, which lost 5 bases and 1 base, there was a span of 11 bases. CDR3 amino acids: CASSAGSANTEAFF. DNA of the CDR3: TGTGCCAGCAGCGCAGGCTCGGCGAACACTGAAGCTTTCTTT. Drawing the rest from reference TRBV7-9 and TRBJ1-1, the complete variable domain is DTGVSQNPRHKITKRGQNVTFRCDPISEHNRLYWYRQTLGQGPEFLTYFQNEAQLEKSRLLSDRFSAERPKGSFSTLEIQRTEQGDSAMYLCASSAGSANTEAFFGQGTRLTVV.

The rearrangement uses TRBV4-1 and TRBJ2-1, with 7 bases lining up with TRBD2. V dropped 0 bases and J dropped 2; count of bases not matched to a gene: 1. Germline V gene data show CDR1 as MGHRA and CDR2 as YSYEKL. The CDR3 length is 15 residues. CDR3 amino acids: CASSQDGLAYNEQFF. In DNA, the CDR3 is TGCGCCAGCAGCCAAGATGGACTAGCCTACAATGAGCAGTTCTTC.

This clonotype was observed at least ten times. The V gene is TRBV6-5, the J gene TRBJ1-1, with a possible D match to TRBD1 (6 bases). Germline CDR1 and CDR2: MNHEY and SVGAGI. The length of the CDR3 is 13 residues. The V end was cut by 2 bases, the J end by 9 bases, with 13 bases between. The CDR3 DNA sequence: TGTGCCAGCAGTTACGGGGCTACAGGGAAAGCTTTCTTT. It encodes CASSYGATGKAFF.

This clonotype was recorded a few times. CDR3 coding DNA: TGTGCCAGCAGCGCAGGACAGCATGTGGGGGAAAAACTGTTTTTT. Its translation: CASSAGQHVGEKLFF. V and J are TRBV7-9 and TRBJ1-4, with TRBD1 as a possible D gene (6 bases). Germline values: CDR1 SEHNR, CDR2 FQNEAQ (reference sequence). This CDR3 region has 15 residues. V lost 5 bases to trimming and J lost 8 bases, with 18 bases between them.

The genes are TRBV2 and TRBJ2-5; a weak D match, TRBD2 (6 bases). Germline CDR1 is SNHLY and CDR2 is FYNNEI. Trimming removed 8 bases at V and 8 bases at J, with 15 bases between. The CDR3 is 12 amino acids. The CDR3 sequence is CASAREVVTQYF. The CDR3 DNA sequence: TGTGCCAGCGCGAGGGAGGTGGTAACCCAGTACTTC.

This clonotype was recorded a few times. The V call is TRBV20-1, the J call TRBJ1-2; D not certain. V gave up 2 bases and J gave up 0 bases, with 10 bases separating them. The CDR3 loop spans 14 amino acids. The germline CDR1 and CDR2 sequences are DFQATT and SNEGSKA (reference sequence). CDR3 bases: TGCAGTGCTAGAAAGACGGCAGCTAACTATGGCTACACCTTC. Its translation is CSARKTAANYGYTF.